This TCR beta chain was sequenced for a study of blood T cell repertoires in COVID-19 (TCRdb year 2020). About the investigation overall: Samples from collaborators originated in the United States, Italy and Spain and spanned both the acute and convalescent phases of COVID-19. The samples were drawn from two sources: the first 160 participants of the ongoing ImmuneRACE study, and 1,000 to 1,500 subjects contributed by 6 global collaborators. The prospective study material was composed of cDNA or gDNA derived from T cells, B-cell-depleted T cells, or PBMCs. Subjects who had been exposed to COVID-19, were actively infected with it, or had recovered from it provided the deeply sampled blood TCRbeta repertoires that made up the dataset. A de-identified subject ID, COVID-19 status, age in years and sex were almost always included in the sample metadata. A freely available public database, intended as a resource for researchers studying the immune response to SARS-CoV-2, is where the repertoires were released. HLA class I and class II types, where available, came from metadata supplied by the sample provider rather than from assay-based typing.

CDR3 length: 13 amino acids, cysteine to phenylalanine. Of the read, only the CDR3 DNA is kept; its 39 bases are in frame from base 1. Trimming takes 3 bases from V and 5 bases from J, and the germline ends sit 13 bases apart. CDR1 and CDR2 are drawn from the germline V gene (reference sequence): GTSNPN, SVGIG. TCRbeta CDR3 regions were amplified from genomic DNA using the immunoSEQ Assay, a bias-controlled multiplex PCR. As for the authors' bioinformatics: The number of nucleated cells in each sample was estimated from the amplification of reference gene primers within the assay. Sequence reads were collapsed and filtered to measure the absolute abundance of every unique TCRbeta CDR3 rearrangement. Productive Simpson clonality was computed per sample as the square root of Simpson's diversity index over productive rearrangements. In TCRdb, the immuneACCESS table is reduced to in-frame sequences with V and J assigned. These tables do not hold every clone; where another copy was compared, an unresolved V gene accounts for under half, and the others remain unexplained. The V and J calls and clone size were taken over from that table, and D and trimming were inferred from the DNA. The sample yields 100,000 to 150,000 clones; roughly 70% were counted once. Jointly, the top ten make up about 0.85% of the sample.

As to this clone: This receptor's antigen is unknown. No base qualities exist here, and no much larger clone lies one base off it.

Points the paper makes about the study in general: The amount of clinical and demographic metadata varied by source and participant and was provided uncurated.

Collaborating institutions collected whole blood in K2EDTA tubes following their own protocols. For TCRbeta analysis, collaborators shipped samples in one of three forms: frozen whole blood, isolated PBMCs, or DNA extracted from either of those sample types. The material sequenced was peripheral blood. The chain links TRBV30 with TRBJ2-5; 6 matching bases give a weak D call of TRBD2. The TCR was taken from a human donor with acute or convalescent COVID-19. The donor label of this sample is uncertain. The CDR3 region: CAWSAGMRETQYF. At the DNA level, the sequence is TGTGCCTGGAGCGCGGGGATGAGGGAGACCCAGTACTTC. The reference TRBV30 and TRBJ2-5 proteins fill in what lies around the CDR3, so the full variable domain reads SQTIHQWPATLVQPVGSPLSLECTVEGTSNPNLYWYRQAAGRGLQLLFYSVGIGQISSEVPQNLSASRPQDRQFILSSKKLLLSDSGFYLCAWSAGMRETQYFGPGTRLLVL.